The 22 T cell receptor beta chains presented below share a single source sample, sequenced in a study of cytomegalovirus exposure and HLA in healthy donors. 13 Jbeta primers and 60 Vbeta primers were used for the PCR. Sequencing used immunoSEQ multiplex PCR; TCRdb keeps in-frame clones, though not all of them. The table shows about 150,000 clones, with approximately 79% occurring only once. The sample consisted of PBMCs. The source is a male donor in good health and CMV-seronegative.

The chain uses TRBV11-2 and TRBJ1-2; D unclear. V was trimmed by 0 bases and J by 0 bases, leaving 11 bases between them. CDR1 is SGHAT, CDR2 FQNNGV, per germline. The CDR3 spans 16 residues. CDR3 nucleotides: TGTGCCAGCAGCTTAGATTTCCAGGCCTCTAACTATGGCTACACCTTC. Amino acids: CASSLDFQASNYGYTF.

This chain links TRBV6-1 with TRBJ2-1, with D unclear. CDR3 size: 13 residues. Germline CDR1 and CDR2: MNHNS and SASEGT. V was cut by 7 bases and J by 6 bases, with 13 bases left in between. The CDR3 DNA is TGTGCCAGCACCTCGAGTATCGGCAATGAGCAGTTCTTC. Residues: CASTSSIGNEQFF.

The CDR3 spells CASSLAGVETQYF. In DNA form, the CDR3 reads TGTGCCAGCAGCTTAGCGGGAGTTGAGACCCAGTACTTC. This rearrangement joins TRBV7-9 to TRBJ2-5, with a tentative D call TRBD2 (5 bases). CDR3 length equals 13 residues. Looked up from germline, CDR1 is SEHNR and CDR2 is FQNEAQ (reference sequence). Trimming left V 0 bases short and J 5 bases short, with 7 bases between.

This clone has more than one count but fewer than ten. The rearrangement joins TRBV29-1 to TRBJ1-1; perhaps TRBD1 as D (6 bases). The germline V and J ends were trimmed by 4 bases and 1 base, with 10 bases remaining between them. The CDR3 sequence is 13 residues long. In germline, CDR1 is SQVTM, CDR2 ANQGSEA. This CDR3 is CSVAGEKNTEAFF. The CDR3 nucleotides are TGCAGCGTTGCAGGGGAGAAGAACACTGAAGCTTTCTTT.

V is TRBV18 and J is TRBJ1-2; 7 nucleotides agree with TRBD1. The CDR3 runs to 16 residues. Germline CDR1 reads KGHSH; CDR2 reads LQKENI. Trimming cost V 3 bases and J 4 bases; bases outside gene matches: 11. DNA of the CDR3: TGTGCCAGCTCACCGCCAAGGACAGGAGGCACCTATGGCTACACCTTC. Translating gives CASSPPRTGGTYGYTF.

This chain joins TRBV18 and TRBJ2-5; the D gene is possibly TRBD1 (6 bases). CDR1 and CDR2 from the germline V gene are KGHSH and LQKENI. The CDR3 is 14 amino acids. The V and J ends lost 6 bases and 2 bases respectively, with 13 bases between them. CDR3 sequence: CASSHGQPQETQYF. CDR3 DNA: TGTGCCAGCTCCCATGGACAGCCGCAAGAGACCCAGTACTTC.

The chain joins TRBV2 to TRBJ1-6, with 9 bases matching TRBD1. J lost 2 bases, V lost 10 bases, and 6 bases had no gene match. The CDR3 runs to 15 residues. The germline CDR1 and CDR2 sequences are SNHLY and FYNNEI. This CDR3 reads CATGQGKPYNSPLHF. CDR3 nucleotides: TGTGCCACCGGACAGGGGAAACCCTATAATTCACCCCTCCACTTT.

The chain couples TRBV28 to TRBJ2-3; D not certain. Germline V gene sequence: CDR1 MDHEN, CDR2 SYDVKM. CDR3 length: 12 residues. V shed 6 bases and J shed 2 bases, with 6 bases lying between them. The CDR3 reads CASSHSTDTQYF. The CDR3 region has the DNA TGTGCCAGCAGCCATTCCACAGATACGCAGTATTTT.

J is TRBJ1-4 and V is TRBV5-1, with a possible D match to TRBD1 (5 bases). This CDR3 has 14 amino acids. V was shortened by 4 bases and J by 1 base, with 8 bases between the two germline ends. Germline loops: CDR1 SGHRS, CDR2 YFSETQ. Here the CDR3 reads CASSVQGTNEKLFF. CDR3 sequence (DNA): TGCGCCAGCAGCGTTCAGGGAACTAATGAAAAACTGTTTTTT.

The rearrangement joins TRBV20-1 to TRBJ2-1; 7 bases are a match to TRBD2. The CDR3 extends over 11 amino acids. The germline V gene encodes CDR1 DFQATT and CDR2 SNEGSKA (reference sequence). The DNA for the CDR3 is TGCAAACTTATAGCGGGTAATGAGCAGTTCTTC. Residues: CKLIAGNEQFF.

The chain employs TRBV7-9 and TRBJ2-7, with D possibly TRBD1 on 5 matching bases. Germline-derived CDR1 and CDR2 are SEHNR and FQNEAQ (reference sequence). The CDR3 has 14 amino acids. V lost 5 bases and J lost 6, with 17 bases in between. CDR3 nucleotide sequence: TGTGCCAGCAGCCCTGCGGCAGGGCAGGGCGAGCAGTACTTC. Its protein is CASSPAAGQGEQYF.

The V call is TRBV29-1, the J call TRBJ1-1; 8 nucleotides align to TRBD1. V was clipped by 4 bases and J by 1 base; unmatched bases: 2. The CDR3 has 13 amino acids. The germline V gene has CDR1 SQVTM and CDR2 ANQGSEA. Here the CDR3 reads CSVADRGNTEAFF. The CDR3 DNA reads as TGCAGCGTTGCCGACAGGGGGAACACTGAAGCTTTCTTT.

The V and J genes are TRBV21-1 and TRBJ1-4; TRBD1 was called by the table and not checked on the DNA. TRBV21-1 is designated a pseudogene. CDR3 length: 18 residues. This chain's CDR3 is CASSKKPRNRLEGEKLFF. The CDR3 DNA reads as TGTGCCAGCAGCAAAAAACCGCGCAACAGGCTTGAAGGGGAAAAACTGTTTTTT.

The rearrangement joins TRBV7-9 to TRBJ2-3; tentatively, D is TRBD2 (5 bases). With 0 bases removed from V and 14 bases from J, the gap between germline ends came to 15 bases. The CDR3 is made up of 13 amino acids. Germline V gene data show CDR1 as SEHNR and CDR2 as FQNEAQ (reference sequence). The CDR3 DNA reads TGTGCCAGCAGCTTAGCCAGCGGCGAACGGTCGTATTTT. Its protein product is CASSLASGERSYF.

This chain uses TRBV19 with TRBJ2-2; a weak D match, TRBD2 (6 bases). CDR1 LNHDA and CDR2 SQIVND come from the germline V gene (reference sequence). V dropped 3 bases and J dropped 0 bases, with 14 bases sitting between them. The CDR3 length is 17 residues. The CDR3 reads CASSIGGKRSNTGELFF. CDR3 nucleotide sequence: TGTGCCAGTAGTATTGGAGGGAAAAGGTCGAACACCGGGGAGCTGTTTTTT.

The chain uses TRBV5-1 and TRBJ2-5; TRBD1 matches 8 bases. Trimming removed 0 bases from V and 2 bases from J; junction bases left unmatched: 9. Germline V gene data show CDR1 as SGHRS and CDR2 as YFSETQ. This CDR3 has 17 amino acids. The CDR3 coding sequence is TGCGCCAGCAGCTTGGGGACGGGGACAGGCCGACAAGAGACCCAGTACTTC. It is translated as CASSLGTGTGRQETQYF. The full variable domain, its missing parts supplied by reference TRBV5-1 and TRBJ2-5, is KAGVTQTPRYLIKTRGQQVTLSCSPISGHRSVSWYQQTPGQGLQFLFEYFSETQRNKGNFPGRFSGRQFSNSRSEMNVSTLELGDSALYLCASSLGTGTGRQETQYFGPGTRLLVL.

This sequence joins TRBV5-1 and TRBJ2-1; 16 positions match TRBD2. Germline CDR1 reads SGHRS; CDR2 reads YFSETQ. V shed 1 base and J 2 bases; nucleotides not matched to a gene: 6. The CDR3 runs 19 residues. The CDR3 DNA reads TGCGCCAGCAGCTTGAGGGGGACTAGCGGGGGGGCTACCTACAATGAGCAGTTCTTC. This translates into CASSLRGTSGGATYNEQFF.

This chain joins TRBV30 and TRBJ2-7, with D tentatively TRBD1 (7 bases). This CDR3 has 12 amino acids. Trimming cost V 5 bases and J 6 bases, with 14 bases left between them. The germline V gene encodes CDR1 GTSNPN and CDR2 SVGIG (reference sequence). The CDR3 nucleotides are TGTGCCTGGGGGCAGGGGGGATCCGAGCAGTACTTC. Translated, it gives CAWGQGGSEQYF.

This clone was observed a single time. This chain uses TRBV7-3 with TRBJ2-1; 7 bases fit TRBD2. With V trimmed by 5 bases and J by 2 bases, 9 bases remained unmatched. Germline assignment: CDR1 SGHTA and CDR2 FQGTGA. CDR3 length: 16 residues. CDR3 residues: CASSKDGAGAYNEQFF. CDR3 nucleotides: TGTGCCAGCAGCAAAGATGGGGCGGGGGCCTACAATGAGCAGTTCTTC. The variable domain in full, completed from reference TRBV7-3 and TRBJ2-1, reads GAGVSQTPSNKVTEKGKYVELRCDPISGHTALYWYRQSLGQGPEFLIYFQGTGAADDSGLPNDRFFAVRPEGSVSTLKIQRTERGDSAVYLCASSKDGAGAYNEQFFGPGTRLTVL.

The gene calls are TRBV18 and TRBJ2-3, with TRBD1 as a possible D gene (6 bases). Trimming removed 7 bases at V and 3 bases at J, with 11 bases between. Germline CDR1 is KGHSH and CDR2 is LQKENI. The CDR3 is 13 amino acids. CDR3 nucleotide sequence: TGTGCCAGCTTGGACAGTCAGACAGATACGCAGTATTTT. Its translation: CASLDSQTDTQYF.

This chain uses TRBV6-1 with TRBJ2-4; 7 bases are shared with TRBD1. CDR1 and CDR2 from the germline V gene are MNHNS and SASEGT. V lost 2 bases, J lost 6 bases, and 13 bases stayed unmatched. The CDR3 loop spans 17 amino acids. CDR3 sequence: CASSELRPDRLINIQYF. In DNA, the CDR3 is TGTGCCAGCAGTGAATTGCGGCCGGACAGGCTCATAAACATTCAGTACTTC.

The CDR3 coding sequence is TGTGCCAGCAGTTTAAGGGGACTAGCGTACAATGAGCAGTTCTTC. This translates into CASSLRGLAYNEQFF. The chain couples TRBV27 to TRBJ2-1, with 10 bases identical to TRBD2. CDR1 and CDR2 (germline): MNHEY, SMNVEV (reference sequence). This CDR3 region has 15 residues. V was clipped by 2 bases and J by 4 bases; unmatched bases: 2.